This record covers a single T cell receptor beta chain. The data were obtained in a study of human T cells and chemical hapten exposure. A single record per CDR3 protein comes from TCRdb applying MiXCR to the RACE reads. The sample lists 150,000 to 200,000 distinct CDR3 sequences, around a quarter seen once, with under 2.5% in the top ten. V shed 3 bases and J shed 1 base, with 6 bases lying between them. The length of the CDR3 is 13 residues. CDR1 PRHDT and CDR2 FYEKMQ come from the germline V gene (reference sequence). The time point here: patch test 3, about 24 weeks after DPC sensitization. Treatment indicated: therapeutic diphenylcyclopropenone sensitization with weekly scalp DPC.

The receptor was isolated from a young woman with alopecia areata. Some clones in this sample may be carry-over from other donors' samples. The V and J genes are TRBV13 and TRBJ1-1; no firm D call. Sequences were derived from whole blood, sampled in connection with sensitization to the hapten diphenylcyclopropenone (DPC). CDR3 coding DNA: TGTGCCAGCAGCTTCCGGAGGAACACTGAAGCTTTCTTT. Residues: CASSFRRNTEAFF.